The 24 T cell receptor beta chains below come from one sample, sequenced in a study of CD8+ T cells in alopecia areata. Treatment in this sample: oral pan-JAK inhibitor, 5-10 mg twice daily. Sequencing used cDNA as its template, made by extracting RNA and reverse transcribing it. The table came from immunoSEQ multiplex PCR; TCRdb's copy has only in-frame clones and leaves some out. The data contain approximately 280,000 clones, 58% of them singletons. The sample consisted of CD4+ T cells sorted from blood, taken at week 24, from a patient treated with tofacitinib. Receptors were obtained from a human donor with alopecia areata.

CDR3 nucleotides: TGCGCCAGCAGCCAAGGGCCCCGTTATGGGGTGGACACTGAAGCTTTCTTT. As protein: CASSQGPRYGVDTEAFF. The chain recombines TRBV4-1 with TRBJ1-1; D unclear. The V and J ends lost 1 base and 3 bases respectively, with 18 bases between them. The CDR3 covers 17 residues. Germline CDR1 and CDR2: MGHRA and YSYEKL.

The chain links TRBV27 to TRBJ2-2, with no clear D. Trimming pared 4 bases from V and 5 bases from J, leaving 5 bases between. The CDR3 has 12 residues. The germline gives CDR1 MNHEY, CDR2 SMNVEV (reference sequence). The CDR3 loop reads CASSWVTGELFF. As DNA, the CDR3 is TGTGCCAGCAGTTGGGTGACCGGGGAGCTGTTTTTT.

This clone was seen just once. The chain has TRBV29-1 and TRBJ1-2; D may be TRBD1 (5 bases). V was cut by 2 bases and J by 6 bases, with 10 bases left in between. Germline V gene sequence: CDR1 SQVTM, CDR2 ANQGSEA. The CDR3 consists of 12 residues. CDR3 in amino acids: CSVESPGDGYTF. DNA of the CDR3: TGCAGCGTTGAATCTCCGGGGGATGGCTACACCTTC.

J is TRBJ2-2 and V is TRBV19, with TRBD2 as a possible D gene (6 bases). V lost 4 bases and J lost 5, with 11 bases in between. The CDR3 is 14 amino acids. Germline V gene lookup returns CDR1 LNHDA and CDR2 SQIVND (reference sequence). The CDR3 region is CASSRQGGTGELFF. CDR3 DNA: TGTGCCAGTAGTAGGCAGGGAGGAACCGGGGAGCTGTTTTTT.

The J gene is TRBJ2-7, the V gene TRBV10-3; D gene uncertain. The germline CDR1 and CDR2 sequences are ENHRY and SYGVKD. Between the trimmed V and J ends, which lost 0 bases and 3 bases, there was a span of 6 bases. The CDR3 length is 13 residues. The CDR3 coding sequence is TGTGCCATCAGTGAGTCGTTTTTCTACGAGCAGTACTTC. Its protein product is CAISESFFYEQYF.

J is TRBJ2-7 and V is TRBV5-1; D unresolved. CDR1 SGHRS and CDR2 YFSETQ come from the germline V gene. The CDR3 has 13 amino acids. V lost 4 bases to trimming and J lost 0 bases, with 8 bases between them. CDR3 region: CASSTDVSYEQYF. CDR3 DNA sequence: TGCGCCAGCAGCACGGACGTCTCCTACGAGCAGTACTTC.

The J gene is TRBJ1-2, the V gene TRBV4-1; D not certain. CDR1 is MGHRA and CDR2 is YSYEKL in the germline V gene. CDR3 size: 13 residues. V shed 1 base and J shed 0 bases, with 3 bases lying between them. CDR3 in DNA: TGCGCCAGCAGCCAAGTGCCTAACTATGGCTACACCTTC. Translation: CASSQVPNYGYTF.

This clone was found once. The chain uses TRBV2 and TRBJ2-6, with D maybe TRBD1 (5 bases). This CDR3 contains 15 residues. The V end lost 7 bases, the J end lost 0 bases, and 10 bases lay between the germline ends. Germline V gene data show CDR1 as SNHLY and CDR2 as FYNNEI. CDR3 sequence: CASTDTRSGANVLTF. The DNA for the CDR3 is TGTGCCAGCACGGACACCCGCTCTGGGGCCAACGTCCTGACTTTC.

This clone was seen more than once but under ten times. This chain links TRBV7-8 with TRBJ2-4; 11 nucleotides line up with TRBD2. The junction had 7 bases not matched to a gene; V was cut back by 3 bases and J by 6 bases. The CDR3 totals 16 residues. Germline values: CDR1 SGHVS, CDR2 FQNEAQ. As DNA, the CDR3 is TGTGCCAGCAGCTTTAGCGGGGGGGCCAGTGGAAACATTCAGTACTTC. Protein product: CASSFSGGASGNIQYF. Full variable domain (remainder filled in from reference TRBV7-8 and TRBJ2-4): GAGVSQSPRYKVAKRGQDVALRCDPISGHVSLFWYQQALGQGPEFLTYFQNEAQLDKSGLPSDRFFAERPEGSVSTLKIQRTQQEDSAVYLCASSFSGGASGNIQYFGAGTRLSVL.

The gene calls are TRBV30 and TRBJ1-1; D possibly corresponds to TRBD1 (6 bases). The CDR3 length is 16 residues. V was pared by 1 base and J by 6 bases, with 21 bases between. The germline CDR1 and CDR2 sequences are GTSNPN and SVGIG (reference sequence). The CDR3 region is CAWSDRDPGVGAEAFF. In nucleotides, the CDR3 is TGTGCCTGGAGTGACCGGGACCCAGGGGTTGGAGCTGAAGCTTTCTTT.

V and J are TRBV29-1 and TRBJ2-7, with 10 bases identical to TRBD1. Germline V gene data show CDR1 as SQVTM and CDR2 as ANQGSEA. The CDR3 has 15 residues. J was trimmed by 7 bases and V by 0 bases; bases with no gene match: 9. The CDR3 DNA follows: TGCAGCGTTGAAGAACACGGGACAGGGGCGAGGGAGCAGTACTTC. Translation gives CSVEEHGTGAREQYF.

This chain's CDR3 is CASATGGENTIYF. CDR3 bases: TGTGCCAGCGCAACGGGGGGCGAAAACACCATATATTTT. V gene TRBV14 combines with J gene TRBJ1-3; a possible D gene is TRBD1 (6 bases). CDR3 length: 13 amino acids. CDR1 is SGHDN and CDR2 is FVKESK in the germline V gene. V lost 8 bases, J lost 6 bases, and 14 bases lay in between. The variable domain in full, completed from reference TRBV14 and TRBJ1-3, reads EAGVTQFPSHSVIEKGQTVTLRCDPISGHDNLYWYRRVMGKEIKFLLHFVKESKQDESGMPNNRFLAERTGGTYSTLKVQPAELEDSGVYFCASATGGENTIYFGEGSWLTVV.

A single count supports this clone. This sequence joins TRBV6-5 and TRBJ1-1; the D gene is possibly TRBD1 (5 bases). V gave up 5 bases and J gave up 5 bases, with 12 bases separating them. Germline V gene lookup returns CDR1 MNHEY and CDR2 SVGAGI. This CDR3 region has 13 residues. The CDR3 DNA reads TGTGCCAGCAGTATGGGGCGGGAAACTGAAGCTTTCTTT. It is translated as CASSMGRETEAFF.

Within the sample, this clone is medium-sized (0.01 to 0.1%). V is TRBV9 and J is TRBJ2-1, with D possibly TRBD2 on 5 matching bases. Germline assignment: CDR1 SGDLS and CDR2 YYNGEE. This CDR3 comprises 13 residues. Between the trimmed V and J ends, which lost 7 bases and 0 bases, there was a span of 8 bases. CDR3 residues: CASGGSSYNEQFF. DNA of the CDR3: TGTGCCAGCGGAGGAAGCTCCTACAATGAGCAGTTCTTC. The whole variable domain, filled in from reference TRBV9 and TRBJ2-1, reads DSGVTQTPKHLITATGQRVTLRCSPRSGDLSVYWYQQSLDQGLQFLIQYYNGEERAKGNILERFSAQQFPDLHSELNLSSLELGDSALYFCASGGSSYNEQFFGPGTRLTVL.

The rearrangement uses TRBV28 and TRBJ1-2; D is unresolved. The CDR3 has 13 amino acids. Germline-derived CDR1 and CDR2 are MDHEN and SYDVKM. V lost 5 bases and J lost 9, with 16 bases in between. CDR3 coding DNA: TGTGCCAGCAGTATCCCGCCGCCCTCGAGCTACACCTTC. This translates into CASSIPPPSSYTF.

CDR3 nucleotide sequence: TGTGCCAGTAGTATACTAGCCGCTGGGGCCAACGTCCTGACTTTC. It is translated as CASSILAAGANVLTF. V and J are TRBV19 and TRBJ2-6; D is possibly TRBD2 (5 bases). This CDR3 has 15 residues. The V end was cut by 2 bases, the J end by 2 bases, with 7 bases between. CDR1 is LNHDA and CDR2 is SQIVND in the germline V gene (reference sequence).

The gene calls are TRBV29-1 and TRBJ1-2; 7 bases fit TRBD1. This CDR3 has 14 amino acids. The germline gives CDR1 SQVTM, CDR2 ANQGSEA. V was pared by 6 bases and J by 0 bases, with 7 bases of the junction left unmatched. Written as DNA, the CDR3 is TGCAGCGTGGAAAGACAGGGTCCTAACTATGGCTACACCTTC. Encoded protein: CSVERQGPNYGYTF.

CDR3 protein: CASSPRQGNYGYTF. In nucleotides, the CDR3 is TGTGCCAGCAGCCCTCGACAGGGGAACTATGGCTACACCTTC. The chain couples TRBV7-2 to TRBJ1-2; 8 bases fit TRBD1. Germline CDR1 is SGHTA and CDR2 is FQGNSA. J gave up 2 bases and V 5 bases, and 4 bases lay outside the gene matches. This CDR3 contains 14 residues.

The chain couples TRBV19 to TRBJ2-2; 7 positions agree with TRBD1. Losses at the gene ends were 10 bases for V and 1 base for J; bases not matched to a gene: 6. The CDR3 has 14 residues. The germline V gene has CDR1 LNHDA and CDR2 SQIVND (reference sequence). CDR3 coding DNA: TGTGCCACAAGACAGGGCGGGAACACCGGGGAGCTGTTTTTT. Amino acid sequence: CATRQGGNTGELFF.

CDR3 loop: CATSRASRMANEKLFF. CDR3 in DNA: TGTGCCACCAGCAGGGCGTCCAGGATGGCTAATGAAAAACTGTTTTTT. This rearrangement joins TRBV15 to TRBJ1-4; D uncertain. This CDR3 spans 16 amino acids. Looked up from germline, CDR1 is LNHNV and CDR2 is YYDKDF (reference sequence). V was shortened by 3 bases and J by 3 bases, with 14 bases between the two germline ends.

In its sample, this clone was seen a few times. The chain combines TRBV25-1 with TRBJ2-1; D not resolved. The CDR3 length is 15 residues. Germline values: CDR1 MGHDK, CDR2 SYGVNS. Trimming removed 2 bases from V and 4 bases from J, with 12 bases in between. The CDR3 reads CASSELTRLYNEQFF. CDR3 DNA sequence: TGTGCCAGCAGTGAACTGACCCGCTTATACAATGAGCAGTTCTTC.

The chain carries TRBV7-2 and TRBJ1-1; D gene uncertain. V lost 1 base and J 6 bases, leaving 18 bases between the germline ends. There are 16 residues in the CDR3. The germline gives CDR1 SGHTA, CDR2 FQGNSA. The CDR3 DNA sequence: TGTGCCAGCAGCTTAGATCTCGTCCTCTCGGCGGCTGAAGCTTTCTTT. The encoded protein is CASSLDLVLSAAEAFF.

Turning to this clone: The sample holds other DNA sequences that translate to the same CDR3. The chain employs TRBV15 and TRBJ1-5; D remains unclear. Germline CDR1 LNHNV, CDR2 YYDKDF (reference sequence). V was clipped by 5 bases and J by 2 bases, with 4 bases between them. This CDR3 contains 12 residues. The CDR3: CATSRGNQPQHF. The CDR3 DNA is TGTGCCACCAGCCGTGGCAATCAGCCCCAGCATTTT.

This sequence joins TRBV12-5 and TRBJ1-1, with D perhaps matching TRBD1 (5 bases). Germline CDR1 and CDR2: LGHNT and FRNRAP. This CDR3 comprises 17 residues. V was trimmed by 2 bases and J by 1 base, leaving 17 bases between them. The DNA for the CDR3 is TGTGCTAGTGGTTTGCGGTCAGGGCCAGGGAAGAACACTGAAGCTTTCTTT. This sequence encodes CASGLRSGPGKNTEAFF.